The 16 T cell receptor beta chains below were found in one sample sequenced in a study of blood T cell repertoires in COVID-19 (dated by TCRdb to 2018 to 2020). Library creation used the immunoSEQ multiplex PCR assay. The clones in this table, taken by TCRdb from immuneACCESS, are in-frame only. Not every clone is retained; where verified, under half of the shortfall comes from an unresolved V gene, and the cause of the rest is unknown. This sample holds over 200,000 clones; 88% were observed only once. Roughly 3.9% of the sample is in the top ten clones. The sequenced material came from peripheral blood. Every receptor here comes from a man aged 60 to 75 who had recovered from COVID-19.

Remarks on this clone: The junction departs from the called germline gene at one end, perhaps through a read error. The rearrangement joins TRBV18 to TRBJ2-7, with D unresolved. Germline V gives CDR1 KGHSH, CDR2 LQKENI. The CDR3 runs to 12 residues. Here the CDR3 DNA reads TGTGCCAGCTCACCAGAGGAGACTCCATCTAACTTC. This codes for CASSPEETPSNF.

The rearrangement links TRBV27 to TRBJ2-7; TRBD1 matches 7 bases. Germline V lookup: CDR1 MNHEY, CDR2 SMNVEV (reference sequence). The CDR3 is 15 amino acids. V was clipped by 6 bases and J by 0 bases; unmatched bases: 8. CDR3 DNA: TGTGCCAGCAGCCTCAACCGGGACAGCTCCTACGAGCAGTACTTC. Residues: CASSLNRDSSYEQYF.

V and J are TRBV19 and TRBJ1-2; 10 nucleotides match TRBD1. The germline CDR1 and CDR2 sequences are LNHDA and SQIVND (reference sequence). V lost 5 bases, J lost 8 bases, and 14 bases stayed unmatched. The CDR3 consists of 16 residues. DNA of the CDR3: TGTGCCAGTAGTCCCGGACAGGGGGGTCTTTATGGGGGCTACACCTTC. This translates into CASSPGQGGLYGGYTF.

The V and J genes are TRBV7-2 and TRBJ2-1, with a possible D match to TRBD1 (6 bases). V lost 0 bases, J lost 8 bases, and 17 bases lay in between. This CDR3 comprises 16 residues. CDR1 SGHTA and CDR2 FQGNSA come from the germline V gene. The DNA for the CDR3 is TGTGCCAGCAGCTTAGCGCCTTTAGGGGGTGGGCATGAGCAGTTCTTC. It translates to CASSLAPLGGGHEQFF.

The V call is TRBV10-2, the J call TRBJ1-2; D is uncertain. Germline V gene lookup returns CDR1 WSHSY and CDR2 SAAADI. The CDR3 spans 15 residues. V was clipped by 2 bases and J by 4 bases, with 14 bases between them. The CDR3 loop reads CASSETAGMGYGYTF. The CDR3 coding sequence is TGCGCCAGCAGTGAGACCGCAGGCATGGGCTATGGCTACACCTTC.

This rearrangement joins TRBV6-5 to TRBJ2-7, with D perhaps TRBD1 (5 bases). V was shortened by 2 bases and J by 6 bases, with 14 bases between the two germline ends. This CDR3 region has 14 residues. Germline V gives CDR1 MNHEY, CDR2 SVGAGI. The CDR3 region has the DNA TGTGCCAGCAGTTACCAGGGAATTTTAGTCGAGCAGTACTTC. Translated: CASSYQGILVEQYF.

The J gene is TRBJ2-5, the V gene TRBV29-1; D is perhaps TRBD2 (6 bases). The CDR3 spans 14 residues. Germline V lookup: CDR1 SQVTM, CDR2 ANQGSEA. V lost 2 bases and J 2 bases, leaving 12 bases between the germline ends. The CDR3 region has the DNA TGCAGCGTTGAATCATCGACTAGGCAAGAGACCCAGTACTTC. It specifies CSVESSTRQETQYF. The full variable domain, rest sourced from reference TRBV29-1 and TRBJ2-5, is SAVISQKPSRDICQRGTSLTIQCQVDSQVTMMFWYRQQPGQSLTLIATANQGSEATYESGFVIDKFPISRPNLTFSTLTVSNMSPEDSSIYLCSVESSTRQETQYFGPGTRLLVL.

The chain is built from TRBV7-7 and TRBJ2-2; 8 bases agree with TRBD2. CDR3 size: 14 residues. V shed 5 bases, J shed 7 bases, and the junction held 6 bases outside the gene matches. Per germline, CDR1 SSHAT and CDR2 FNYEAQ (reference sequence). CDR3 DNA: TGTGCCAGCAGCGAGGCGCTAGCGGGCGGGGAGCTGTTTTTT. It translates to CASSEALAGGELFF.

Only a few counts were recorded for this clone. The chain recombines TRBV5-4 with TRBJ2-5; 8 nucleotides agree with TRBD1. There are 14 residues in the CDR3. The ends lost 4 bases at V and 5 bases at J; junction bases unmatched: 7. Looked up from germline, CDR1 is SGHNT and CDR2 is YYREEE (reference sequence). The chain's CDR3 is CASSTTGDKETQYF. Written as DNA, the CDR3 is TGTGCCAGCAGCACGACAGGGGACAAGGAGACCCAGTACTTC.

The chain employs TRBV4-1 and TRBJ1-1; TRBD1 is a possible D gene (5 bases). The CDR3 spans 13 residues. Germline CDR1 is MGHRA and CDR2 is YSYEKL. Between the trimmed V and J ends, which lost 7 bases and 5 bases, there was a span of 14 bases. The DNA for the CDR3 is TGCGCCAGCAAACCGGGGGGGAGGACTGAAGCTTTCTTT. It codes for CASKPGGRTEAFF.

This clone was seen only once. The chain employs TRBV29-1 and TRBJ1-1; 7 bases agree with TRBD1. J was trimmed by 5 bases and V by 6 bases; bases with no gene match: 15. The germline CDR1 and CDR2 sequences are SQVTM and ANQGSEA. The CDR3 is 15 amino acids. In DNA, the CDR3 is TGCAGCGTCTGCAGATCGGGACAGAGGGAGACTGAAGCTTTCTTT. It specifies CSVCRSGQRETEAFF. Complete variable domain (other parts from reference TRBV29-1 and TRBJ1-1): SAVISQKPSRDICQRGTSLTIQCQVDSQVTMMFWYRQQPGQSLTLIATANQGSEATYESGFVIDKFPISRPNLTFSTLTVSNMSPEDSSIYLCSVCRSGQRETEAFFGQGTRLTVV.

The chain is built from TRBV12-3 or TRBV12-4 and TRBJ1-2; 7 bases fit TRBD1. The CDR3 contains 13 residues. J lost 7 bases, V lost 7 bases, and 9 bases had no gene match. CDR3 nucleotide sequence: TGTGCCAGCAACACAGACAGGGTTCGTGGCTACACCTTC. This encodes CASNTDRVRGYTF.

This chain connects TRBV7-8 to TRBJ1-5; the D is unclear. Germline lookup yields CDR1 SGHVS and CDR2 FQNEAQ. CDR3 length: 22 residues. Trimming cost V 8 bases and J 1 base, with 36 bases left between them. The CDR3 is CASRPGLSNFQTHTRSNQPQHF. The CDR3 DNA reads TGTGCCAGCCGCCCTGGACTTTCTAATTTTCAAACCCACACAAGGAGCAATCAGCCCCAGCATTTT. The full variable domain, rest sourced from reference TRBV7-8 and TRBJ1-5, is GAGVSQSPRYKVAKRGQDVALRCDPISGHVSLFWYQQALGQGPEFLTYFQNEAQLDKSGLPSDRFFAERPEGSVSTLKIQRTQQEDSAVYLCASRPGLSNFQTHTRSNQPQHFGDGTRLSIL.

This chain links TRBV5-1 with TRBJ2-3; 8 positions match TRBD2. Germline CDR1 SGHRS, CDR2 YFSETQ. This CDR3 is 19 amino acids long. Trimming removed 0 bases from V and 0 bases from J; junction bases left unmatched: 12. CDR3 sequence reads: CASSLVSRGTSHSTDTQYF. CDR3 bases: TGCGCCAGCAGCTTGGTTTCTAGGGGGACTAGTCATAGCACAGATACGCAGTATTTT.

The V and J genes are TRBV27 and TRBJ2-7; 9 positions match TRBD1. CDR1 and CDR2 from the germline V gene are MNHEY and SMNVEV (reference sequence). This CDR3 spans 14 amino acids. Germline trimming cut 4 bases from V and 4 bases from J; bases unmatched to any gene: 5. The CDR3 loop is CASSSGQGRYEQYF. The CDR3, as DNA: TGTGCCAGCAGTTCTGGACAGGGGCGGTACGAGCAGTACTTC.

The genes are TRBV5-1 and TRBJ2-3, with TRBD2 matching over 8 bases. There are 14 residues in the CDR3. V trimming: 5 bases; J trimming: 2 bases; junction bases outside the gene matches: 4. Germline assignment: CDR1 SGHRS and CDR2 YFSETQ. CDR3 protein: CASRAGGPTDTQYF. The CDR3 nucleotides read TGCGCCAGCAGGGCGGGGGGCCCCACAGATACGCAGTATTTT.